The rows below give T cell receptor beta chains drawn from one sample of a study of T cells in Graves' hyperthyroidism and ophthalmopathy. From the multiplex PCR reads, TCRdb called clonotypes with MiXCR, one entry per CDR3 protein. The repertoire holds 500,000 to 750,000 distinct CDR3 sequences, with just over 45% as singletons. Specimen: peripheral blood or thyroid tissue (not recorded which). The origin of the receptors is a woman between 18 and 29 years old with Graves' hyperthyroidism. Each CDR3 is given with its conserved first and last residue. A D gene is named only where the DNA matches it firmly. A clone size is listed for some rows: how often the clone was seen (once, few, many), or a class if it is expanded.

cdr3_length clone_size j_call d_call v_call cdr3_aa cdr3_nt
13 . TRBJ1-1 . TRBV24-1 CATSVGECAEAFF TGTGCCACCAGTGTGGGAGAATGTGCTGAAGCTTTCTTT
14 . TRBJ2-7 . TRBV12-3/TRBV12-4 CAGSETGRLYEQYF TGTGCCGGCAGTGAAACCGGCAGGCTTTACGAGCAGTACTTC
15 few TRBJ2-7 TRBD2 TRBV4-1 CASSQPVAGLYEQYF TGCGCCAGCAGCCAACCTGTAGCGGGACTCTACGAGCAGTACTTC
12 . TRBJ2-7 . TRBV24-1 CATSGSRGEQYF TGTGCCACCAGTGGGTCCCGGGGCGAGCAGTACTTC
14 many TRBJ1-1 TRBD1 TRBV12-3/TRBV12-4 CASTRTGRNTEAFF TGTGCCAGCACCCGGACAGGGCGGAACACTGAAGCTTTCTTT
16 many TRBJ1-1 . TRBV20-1 CSAEGRGEDLNTEAFF TGCAGTGCCGAGGGTAGGGGAGAAGACCTGAACACTGAAGCTTTCTTT
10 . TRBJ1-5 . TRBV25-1 CAREVQPQHF TGTGCCAGGGAGGTTCAGCCCCAGCATTTT
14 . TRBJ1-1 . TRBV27 CASSFSGGATEAFF TGTGCCAGCAGTTTTTCCGGGGGAGCCACTGAAGCTTTCTTT
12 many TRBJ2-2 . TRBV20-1 CSAPHNTGELFF TGCAGTGCTCCCCATAACACCGGGGAGCTGTTTTTT
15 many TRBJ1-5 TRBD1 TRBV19 CASSSTQGSNQPQHF TGTGCCAGCAGCTCAACACAGGGGAGCAATCAGCCCCAGCATTTT
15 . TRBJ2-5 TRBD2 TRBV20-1 CSASTGTSGIETQYF TGCAGTGCTAGTACCGGGACTAGCGGGATCGAGACCCAGTACTTC
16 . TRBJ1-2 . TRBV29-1 CSSPNLLGSSGYGYTF TGCAGCTCACCAAATCTCCTCGGGAGTTCGGGTTATGGCTACACCTTC
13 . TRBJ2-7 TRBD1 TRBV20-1 CSASTGDTEEQYF TGCAGTGCTAGTACAGGGGACACTGAAGAGCAGTACTTC
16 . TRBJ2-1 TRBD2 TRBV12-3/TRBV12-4 CASSPFLAGVNNEQFF TGTGCCAGCAGTCCATTCCTAGCGGGAGTTAACAATGAGCAGTTCTTC
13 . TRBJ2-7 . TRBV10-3 CAISEQGDHEQYF TGTGCCATCAGTGAGCAGGGAGACCACGAGCAGTACTTC
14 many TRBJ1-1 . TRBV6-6 CASSSGASNTEAFF TGTGCCAGCAGTTCGGGGGCTTCGAACACTGAAGCTTTCTTT
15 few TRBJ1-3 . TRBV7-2 CASSLEDVSGNTIYF TGTGCCAGCAGCTTAGAAGACGTCTCTGGAAACACCATATATTTT
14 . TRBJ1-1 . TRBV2 CASSDRTVNTEAFF TGTGCCAGCAGTGATCGGACAGTTAACACTGAAGCTTTCTTT
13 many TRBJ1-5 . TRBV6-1 CASHLESNQPQHF TGTGCCAGCCATCTCGAGAGCAATCAGCCCCAGCATTTT
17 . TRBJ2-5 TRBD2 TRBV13 CASSTPGTSGSRETQYF TGTGCCAGCAGCACCCCCGGGACTAGCGGGAGTCGGGAGACCCAGTACTTC
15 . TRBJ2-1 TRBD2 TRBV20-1 CSARVNGRVYNEQFF TGCAGTGCTAGAGTTAACGGGAGGGTCTACAATGAGCAGTTCTTC
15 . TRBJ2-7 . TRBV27 CASSSRGTLAYEQYF TGTGCCAGCAGTTCCCGGGGGACCCTGGCCTACGAGCAGTACTTC
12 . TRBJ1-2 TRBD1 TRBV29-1 CSERTGGDGYTF TGCAGCGAACGGACAGGGGGCGATGGCTACACCTTC
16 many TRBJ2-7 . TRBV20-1 CSAFPSGDNKLYEQYF TGCAGTGCTTTCCCCTCGGGGGACAACAAACTTTACGAGCAGTACTTC
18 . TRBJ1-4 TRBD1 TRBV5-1 CASSFGDRGLTGNEKLFF TGCGCCAGCAGCTTTGGGGACAGGGGGCTTACTGGTAATGAAAAACTGTTTTTT
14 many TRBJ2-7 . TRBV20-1 CSASPDSPSYEQYF TGCAGTGCGAGCCCGGACAGCCCTTCCTACGAGCAGTACTTC
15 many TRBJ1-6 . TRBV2 CASRGDPGGNSPLHF TGTGCCAGCAGGGGGGACCCCGGCGGGAATTCACCCCTCCACTTT
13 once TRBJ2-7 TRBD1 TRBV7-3 CASSLIGGLEQYF TGTGCCAGCAGCTTGATAGGGGGCTTAGAGCAGTACTTC
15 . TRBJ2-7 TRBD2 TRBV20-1 CSARPRGAGGSEQYF TGCAGTGCTAGACCCCGGGGAGCGGGAGGAAGTGAGCAGTACTTC
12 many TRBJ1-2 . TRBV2 CASFEGRDGYTF TGTGCCAGCTTCGAAGGGAGGGATGGCTACACCTTC